The source of this T cell receptor (beta chain) is a study of cytomegalovirus exposure and HLA in healthy donors. The CDR3 contains 13 residues. Per the germline V gene, CDR1 is SNHLY and CDR2 is FYNNEI. V lost 6 bases, J lost 5 bases, and 13 bases lay in between. The PCR employed 60 Vbeta primers together with 13 Jbeta primers. Clones were sequenced by immunoSEQ multiplex PCR, and TCRdb holds only the in-frame ones, with some missing. This sample's clone table lists about 170,000 clones. Sampled while nominally healthy, donors likely had unrecorded immune exposures. This chain joins TRBV2 and TRBJ1-1; D ambiguous. Material for sequencing was PBMCs. The source of this sequence is a woman aged 18-29 years in good health and CMV-seropositive. The chain's CDR3 is CASREKSLTEAFF. The CDR3 bases are TGTGCCAGCAGAGAAAAATCGTTGACTGAAGCTTTCTTT.